The sequence of this TCR beta chain was determined in a study of cytomegalovirus exposure and HLA in healthy donors. PCR involved 60 Vbeta and 13 Jbeta primers. TCRdb's table, derived via immunoSEQ multiplex PCR, lists solely in-frame clones and lacks some. The top ten clones hold around 14% of a sample with some 190,000 clones, 78% of them seen once. Healthy bone marrow donors formed the donor group. As to this clone: The target antigen is unknown.

Whole-study results and caveats: In an earlier analysis, most TCR beta V segments were productive about 87% or about 30% of the time. Donors were assumed by presence/absence analyses to have roughly uniform sequencing depth. CMV serostatus was the only recorded immune exposure for donors.

The germline V gene encodes CDR1 SQVTM and CDR2 ANQGSEA. CDR3 length: 13 amino acids. Unmatched junction bases numbered 7, after V lost 7 bases and J lost 8 bases. The sample comprised PBMCs. J is TRBJ2-1 and V is TRBV29-1, with 11 bases that match TRBD1. This receptor was identified in a woman in her 30s in good health and CMV-seropositive. The CDR3 loop reads CSGGDRGKDEQFF. CDR3 in DNA: TGCAGCGGGGGGGACAGGGGGAAGGATGAGCAGTTCTTC.